This T cell receptor beta chain was recorded in a study of beta chain features in type 1 diabetes. Findings and limits, study-wide: Type 1 diabetes patients showed a moderate but significant shortening of TCRB CDR3s in all four CD4+ subsets. The VDJ junctions of type 1 diabetes patients carried fewer insertions and more deletions.

Concerning this clone: Its antigen is currently unknown. Germline and junction disagree at one end, which may indicate a read error.

Expressed TCRB transcripts were sequenced because the isolated RNA had all been reverse transcribed beforehand. Method: immunoSEQ multiplex PCR; TCRdb's copy keeps in-frame clones and lacks some. The sample holds 130,000 or so clones, around 15% seen once. This CDR3 region has 18 residues. Source material: central memory CD4+ T cells from blood. This clonotype originated in a man aged 30-40 years with type 1 diabetes. The chain is built from TRBV23-1 and TRBJ2-5; the match to TRBD2 covers 9 bases. TRBV23-1 is an ORF, with its function uncertain. The CDR3 spells CASSQPGTSFPYQATQYF. CDR3 nucleotide sequence: TGCGCCAGCAGTCAACCCGGGACTAGCTTTCCCTACCAAGCGACCCAGTACTTC.